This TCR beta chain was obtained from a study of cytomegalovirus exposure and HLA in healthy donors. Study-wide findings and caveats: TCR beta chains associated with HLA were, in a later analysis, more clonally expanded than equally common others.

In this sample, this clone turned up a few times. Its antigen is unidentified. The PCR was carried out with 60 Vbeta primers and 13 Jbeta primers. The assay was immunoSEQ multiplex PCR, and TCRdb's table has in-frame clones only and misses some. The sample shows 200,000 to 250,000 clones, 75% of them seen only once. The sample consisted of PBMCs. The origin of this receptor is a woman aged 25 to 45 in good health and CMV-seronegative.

The DNA for the CDR3 is TGCGCCAGCACCCACCGTGTCGGGGATGAAAAACTGTTTTTT. Encoded protein: CASTHRVGDEKLFF. V usage is TRBV4-1 and J usage is TRBJ1-4; D gene uncertain. Germline CDR1 and CDR2: MGHRA and YSYEKL. CDR3 length equals 14 residues. Trimming shortened V by 7 bases and J by 6 bases, and 15 bases separated the two germline ends.